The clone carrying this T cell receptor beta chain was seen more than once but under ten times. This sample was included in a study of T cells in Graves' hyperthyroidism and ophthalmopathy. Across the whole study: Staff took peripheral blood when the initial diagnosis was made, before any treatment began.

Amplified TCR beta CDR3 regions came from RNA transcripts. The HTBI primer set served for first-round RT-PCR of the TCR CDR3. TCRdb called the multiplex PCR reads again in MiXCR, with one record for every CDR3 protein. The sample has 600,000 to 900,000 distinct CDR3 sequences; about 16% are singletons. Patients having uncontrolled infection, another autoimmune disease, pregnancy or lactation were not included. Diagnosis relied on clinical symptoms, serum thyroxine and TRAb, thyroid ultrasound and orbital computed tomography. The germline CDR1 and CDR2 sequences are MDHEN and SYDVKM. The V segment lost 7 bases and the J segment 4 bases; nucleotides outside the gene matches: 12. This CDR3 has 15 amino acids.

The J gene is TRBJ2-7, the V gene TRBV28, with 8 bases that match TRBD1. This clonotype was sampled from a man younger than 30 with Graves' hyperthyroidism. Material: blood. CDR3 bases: TGTGCCAGCACCGAGTATCCGGGACAGGTATACGAGCAGTACTTC. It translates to CASTEYPGQVYEQYF.